This TCR beta chain was identified during a study of technical replicates of blood from several donors. The method was immunoSEQ multiplex PCR; TCRdb's version includes in-frame clones alone and lacks a portion of them. The sample consists of more than 75,000 clones, almost 97% of them appearing once. V was pared by 6 bases and J by 5 bases, with 5 bases of the junction left unmatched. The CDR3 contains 14 residues. Germline CDR1 and CDR2: MNHEY and SVGAGI. The chain combines TRBV6-5 with TRBJ2-3, with TRBD1 matching 10 bases. This sequence was found in a human donor in good health. Sequencing was carried out using T cells isolated from PBMCs. This CDR3 reads CASSRDRGRDTQYF. The CDR3 DNA is TGTGCCAGCAGCCGGGACAGGGGAAGAGATACGCAGTATTTT.